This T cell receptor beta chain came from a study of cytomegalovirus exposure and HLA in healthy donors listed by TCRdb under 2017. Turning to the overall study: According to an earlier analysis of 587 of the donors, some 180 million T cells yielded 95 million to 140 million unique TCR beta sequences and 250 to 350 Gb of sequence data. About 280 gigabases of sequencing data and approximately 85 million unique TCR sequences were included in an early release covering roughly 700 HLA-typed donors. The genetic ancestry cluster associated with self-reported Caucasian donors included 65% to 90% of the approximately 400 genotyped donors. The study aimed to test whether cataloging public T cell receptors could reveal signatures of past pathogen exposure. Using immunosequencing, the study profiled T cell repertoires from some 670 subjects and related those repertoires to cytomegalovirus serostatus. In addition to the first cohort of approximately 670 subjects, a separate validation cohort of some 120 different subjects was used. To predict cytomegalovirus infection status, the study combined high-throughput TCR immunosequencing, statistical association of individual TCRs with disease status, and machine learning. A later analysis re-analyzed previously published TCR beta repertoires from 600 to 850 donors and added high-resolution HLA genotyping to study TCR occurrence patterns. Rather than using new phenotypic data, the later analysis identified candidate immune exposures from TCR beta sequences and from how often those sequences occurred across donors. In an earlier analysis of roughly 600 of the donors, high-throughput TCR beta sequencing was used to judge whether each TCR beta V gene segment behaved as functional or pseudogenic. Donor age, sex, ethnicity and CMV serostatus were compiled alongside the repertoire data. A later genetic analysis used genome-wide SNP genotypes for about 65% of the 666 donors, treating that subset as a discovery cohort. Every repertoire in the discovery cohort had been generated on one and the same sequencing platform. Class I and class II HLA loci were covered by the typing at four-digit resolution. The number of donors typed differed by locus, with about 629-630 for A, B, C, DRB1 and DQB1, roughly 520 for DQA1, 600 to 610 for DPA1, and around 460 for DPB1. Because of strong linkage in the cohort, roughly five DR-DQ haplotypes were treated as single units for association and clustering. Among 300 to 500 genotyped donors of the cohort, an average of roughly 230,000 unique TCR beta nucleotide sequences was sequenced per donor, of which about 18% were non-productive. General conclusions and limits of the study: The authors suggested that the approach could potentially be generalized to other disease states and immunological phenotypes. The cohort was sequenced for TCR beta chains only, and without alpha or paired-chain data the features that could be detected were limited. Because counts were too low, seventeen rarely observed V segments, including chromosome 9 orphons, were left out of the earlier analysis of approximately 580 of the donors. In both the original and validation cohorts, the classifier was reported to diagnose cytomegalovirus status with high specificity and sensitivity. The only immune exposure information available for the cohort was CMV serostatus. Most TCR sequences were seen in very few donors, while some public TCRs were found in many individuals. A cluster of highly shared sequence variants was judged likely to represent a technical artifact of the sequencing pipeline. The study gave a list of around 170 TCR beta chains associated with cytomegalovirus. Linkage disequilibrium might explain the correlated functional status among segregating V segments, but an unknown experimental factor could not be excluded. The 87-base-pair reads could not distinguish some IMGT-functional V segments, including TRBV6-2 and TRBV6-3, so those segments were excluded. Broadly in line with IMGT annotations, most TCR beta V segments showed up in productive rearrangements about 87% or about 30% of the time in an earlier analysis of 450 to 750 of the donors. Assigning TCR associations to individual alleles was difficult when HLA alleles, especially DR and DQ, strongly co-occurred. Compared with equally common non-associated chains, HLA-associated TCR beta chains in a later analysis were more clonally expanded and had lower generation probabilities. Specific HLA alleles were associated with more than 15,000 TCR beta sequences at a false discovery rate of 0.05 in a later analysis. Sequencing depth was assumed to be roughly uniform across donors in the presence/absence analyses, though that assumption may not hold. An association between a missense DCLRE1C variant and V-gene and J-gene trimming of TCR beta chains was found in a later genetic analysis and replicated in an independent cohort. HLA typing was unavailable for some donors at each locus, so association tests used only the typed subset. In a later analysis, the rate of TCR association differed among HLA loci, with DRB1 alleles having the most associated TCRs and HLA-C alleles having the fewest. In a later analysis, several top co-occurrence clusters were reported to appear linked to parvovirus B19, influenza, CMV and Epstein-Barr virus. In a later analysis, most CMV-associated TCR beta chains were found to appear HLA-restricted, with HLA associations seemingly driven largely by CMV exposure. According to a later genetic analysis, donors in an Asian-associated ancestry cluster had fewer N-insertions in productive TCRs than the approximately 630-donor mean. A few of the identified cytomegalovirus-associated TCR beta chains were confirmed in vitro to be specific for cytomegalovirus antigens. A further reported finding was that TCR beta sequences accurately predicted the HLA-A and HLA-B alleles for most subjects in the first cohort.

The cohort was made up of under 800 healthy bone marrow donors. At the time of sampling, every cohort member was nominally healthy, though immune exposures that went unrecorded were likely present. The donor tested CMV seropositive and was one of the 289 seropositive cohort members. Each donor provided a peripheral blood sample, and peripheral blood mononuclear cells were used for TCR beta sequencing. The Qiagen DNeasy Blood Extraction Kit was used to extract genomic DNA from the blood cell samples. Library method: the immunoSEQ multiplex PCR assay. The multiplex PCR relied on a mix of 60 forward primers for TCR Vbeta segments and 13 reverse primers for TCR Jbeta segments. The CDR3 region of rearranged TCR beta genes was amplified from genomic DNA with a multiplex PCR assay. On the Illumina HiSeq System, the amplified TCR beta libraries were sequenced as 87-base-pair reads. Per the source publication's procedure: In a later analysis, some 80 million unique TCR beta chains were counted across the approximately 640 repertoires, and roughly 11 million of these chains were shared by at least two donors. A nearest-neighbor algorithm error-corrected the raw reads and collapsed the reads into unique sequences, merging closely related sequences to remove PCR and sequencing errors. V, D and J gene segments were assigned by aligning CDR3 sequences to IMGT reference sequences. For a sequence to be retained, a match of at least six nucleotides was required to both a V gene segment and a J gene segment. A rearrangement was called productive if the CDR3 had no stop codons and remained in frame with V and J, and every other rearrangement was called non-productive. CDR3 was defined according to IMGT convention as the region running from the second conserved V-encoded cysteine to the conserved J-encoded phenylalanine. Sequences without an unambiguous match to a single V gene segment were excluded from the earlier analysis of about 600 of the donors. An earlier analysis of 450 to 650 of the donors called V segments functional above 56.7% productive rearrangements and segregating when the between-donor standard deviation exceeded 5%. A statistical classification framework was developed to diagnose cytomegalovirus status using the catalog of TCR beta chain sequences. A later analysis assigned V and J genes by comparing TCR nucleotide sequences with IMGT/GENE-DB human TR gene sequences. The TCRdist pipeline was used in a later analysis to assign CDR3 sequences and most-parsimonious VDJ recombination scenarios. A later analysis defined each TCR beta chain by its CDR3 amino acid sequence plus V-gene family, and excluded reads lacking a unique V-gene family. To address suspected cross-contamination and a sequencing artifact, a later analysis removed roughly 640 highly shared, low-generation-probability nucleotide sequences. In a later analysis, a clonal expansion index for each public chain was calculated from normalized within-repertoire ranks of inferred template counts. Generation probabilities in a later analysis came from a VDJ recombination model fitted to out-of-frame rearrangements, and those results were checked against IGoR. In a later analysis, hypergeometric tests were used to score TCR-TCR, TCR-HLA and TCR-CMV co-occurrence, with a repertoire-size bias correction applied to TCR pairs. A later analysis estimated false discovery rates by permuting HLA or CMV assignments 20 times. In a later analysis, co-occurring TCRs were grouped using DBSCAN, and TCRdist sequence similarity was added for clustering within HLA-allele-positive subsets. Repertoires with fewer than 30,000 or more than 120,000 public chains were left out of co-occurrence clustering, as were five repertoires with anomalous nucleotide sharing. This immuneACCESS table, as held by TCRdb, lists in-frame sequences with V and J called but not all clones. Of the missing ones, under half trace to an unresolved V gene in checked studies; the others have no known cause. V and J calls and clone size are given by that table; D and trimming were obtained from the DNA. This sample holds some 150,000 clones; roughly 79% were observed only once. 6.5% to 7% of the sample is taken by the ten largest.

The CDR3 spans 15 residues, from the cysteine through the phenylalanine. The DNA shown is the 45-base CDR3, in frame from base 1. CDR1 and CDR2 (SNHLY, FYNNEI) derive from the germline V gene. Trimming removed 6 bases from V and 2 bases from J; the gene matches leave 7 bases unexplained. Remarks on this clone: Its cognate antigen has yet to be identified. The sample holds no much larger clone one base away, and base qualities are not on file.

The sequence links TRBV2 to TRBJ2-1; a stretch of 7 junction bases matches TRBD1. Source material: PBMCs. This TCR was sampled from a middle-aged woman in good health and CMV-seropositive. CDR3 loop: CASRPGTAAYNEQFF. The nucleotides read TGTGCCAGCAGGCCCGGGACAGCCGCCTACAATGAGCAGTTCTTC.